The 21 T cell receptor beta chains presented below share a single source sample, sequenced in a study of T cells after yellow fever vaccination. TCRdb recomputed calls from the 5' RACE reads with MiXCR, one row per CDR3 protein. Of more than 350,000 distinct CDR3 sequences in the sample, roughly 12% were seen once. Sequencing was performed on PBMCs, taken on the day of the first yellow fever vaccination. The receptors were gathered from a man between 18 and 29 years old who received the YFV17D yellow fever vaccine.

This clonotype was recorded a few times. The chain is built from TRBV6-2 or TRBV6-3 and TRBJ2-4, with D possibly matching TRBD1 (6 bases). This CDR3 is built from 14 residues. Germline CDR1 MNHEY, CDR2 SVGEGT. The V gene lost 6 bases and the J gene lost 1 base, with 10 bases spanning the gap. CDR3 sequence: CASSLQGAKNIQYF. Written as DNA, the CDR3 is TGTGCCAGCAGCCTACAGGGCGCCAAAAACATTCAGTACTTC.

This clonotype was picked up a small number of times. The V call is TRBV5-6, the J call TRBJ1-6, with 8 bases that match TRBD1. The junction had 15 bases not matched to a gene; V was cut back by 7 bases and J by 9 bases. The germline CDR1 and CDR2 sequences are SGHDT and YYEEEE. The CDR3 spans 16 residues. CDR3 DNA: TGTGCCAGCGCCCTTAGGCAGGGGGCTTGGGTTTCACCCCTCCACTTT. This codes for CASALRQGAWVSPLHF.

This clonotype occurred many times. The J gene is TRBJ2-7, the V gene TRBV2; D is possibly TRBD1 (7 bases). Per the germline V gene, CDR1 is SNHLY and CDR2 is FYNNEI. The CDR3 has 14 residues. V lost 7 bases and J lost 4, with 17 bases in between. The CDR3 DNA follows: TGTGCCAGCACTCAGGGGGGACACCTATACGAGCAGTACTTC. This sequence encodes CASTQGGHLYEQYF. Full variable domain (missing parts from reference TRBV2 and TRBJ2-7): EPEVTQTPSHQVTQMGQEVILRCVPISNHLYFYWYRQILGQKVEFLVSFYNNEISEKSEIFDDQFSVERPDGSNFTLKIRSTKLEDSAMYFCASTQGGHLYEQYFGPGTRLTVT.

This clonotype was picked up a small number of times. The chain has TRBV6-2 or TRBV6-3 and TRBJ2-5, with unresolved D. Germline V CDR1 and CDR2: MNHEY, SVGEGT. V was pared by 5 bases and J by 2 bases, with 15 bases between. This CDR3 has 15 residues. The CDR3 is CASSPPGRSQETQYF. The CDR3 DNA reads TGTGCCAGCAGTCCCCCGGGTCGGTCACAAGAGACCCAGTACTTC.

This clonotype occurred a few times. V is TRBV10-3 and J is TRBJ1-2; 10 bases map to TRBD1. CDR1 is ENHRY and CDR2 is SYGVKD in the germline V gene. The trim removed 5 bases at V and 8 bases at J, leaving 2 bases unmatched. This CDR3 spans 12 amino acids. CDR3 DNA: TGTGCCATCAGTTGGACAGGGGGAGGCTACACCTTC. Its protein product is CAISWTGGGYTF.

This clonotype has just a few counts. The chain is built from TRBV21-1 and TRBJ2-7; the table's TRBD1 call for D was not verified on the DNA. TRBV21-1 is noted as a pseudogene. The CDR3 extends over 15 amino acids. The CDR3 sequence: CARGGASGAPREQYF. Here the CDR3 DNA reads TGTGCCAGAGGGGGGGCCTCGGGGGCTCCTCGGGAGCAGTACTTC.

The J gene is TRBJ1-6, the V gene TRBV18, with 10 nucleotides matching TRBD1. Germline assignment: CDR1 KGHSH and CDR2 LQKENI. The V and J ends lost 5 bases and 6 bases, in that order; junction bases with no gene match: 4. The CDR3 extends over 15 amino acids. CDR3 in amino acids: CASSTGQGPNSPLHF. In DNA form, the CDR3 reads TGTGCCAGCTCAACGGGACAGGGGCCTAATTCACCCCTCCACTTT.

This chain connects TRBV7-2 to TRBJ2-3; 8 bases match TRBD2. The germline CDR1 and CDR2 sequences are SGHTA and FQGNSA. J lost 6 bases, V lost 5 bases, and 10 bases had no gene match. The CDR3 loop spans 15 amino acids. DNA of the CDR3: TGTGCCAGCAGCCATCAGGGGACTAGTAGGGATACGCAGTATTTT. It encodes CASSHQGTSRDTQYF.

The chain recombines TRBV4-3 with TRBJ2-1; TRBD1 aligns across 7 bases. Germline V CDR1 and CDR2: LGHNA, YSLEER. The CDR3 contains 13 residues. Losses at the gene ends were 1 base for V and 16 bases for J; bases not matched to a gene: 10. CDR3 region: CASSQVGGNGVFF. The CDR3, as DNA: TGCGCCAGCAGCCAAGTAGGGGGCAACGGGGTTTTCTTC.

CDR3 sequence (DNA): TGCGCCAGCAGCGAGGATACAGGGCTCAGCTACGAGCAGTACGTC. Translating gives CASSEDTGLSYEQYV. The chain links TRBV5-1 to TRBJ2-7, with D tentatively TRBD1 (6 bases). Per germline, CDR1 SGHRS and CDR2 YFSETQ. The CDR3 extends over 15 amino acids. Trimming pared 4 bases from V and 3 bases from J, leaving 17 bases between.

This chain uses TRBV9 with TRBJ2-3, with TRBD1 identical over 8 bases. V was clipped by 7 bases and J by 6 bases; unmatched bases: 10. This CDR3 is built from 14 residues. Germline CDR1 and CDR2: SGDLS and YYNGEE. In DNA form, the CDR3 reads TGTGCCAGCTCTTGGCAGGGGGCGGCGGATACGCAGTATTTT. It is translated as CASSWQGAADTQYF.

The chain couples TRBV5-8 to TRBJ1-4; D unclear. Germline CDR1 and CDR2: SGHTS and YDEGEE. Trimming took off 0 bases at V and 6 bases at J, with 9 bases between the two ends. The CDR3 extends over 14 amino acids. The CDR3 is CASSLGRSHEKLFF. DNA for the CDR3: TGTGCCAGCAGCTTGGGTCGCAGCCATGAAAAACTGTTTTTT.

The chain is built from TRBV7-9 and TRBJ2-2, with 8 bases identical to TRBD1. V lost 6 bases, J lost 7 bases, and 7 bases stayed unmatched. The CDR3 is made up of 14 amino acids. CDR1 SEHNR and CDR2 FQNEAQ come from the germline V gene (reference sequence). The DNA of the CDR3 is TGTGCCAGCAGGGACAGGGAAGGCGTCGGGGAGCTGTTTTTT. As protein: CASRDREGVGELFF. Complete variable domain (other parts from reference TRBV7-9 and TRBJ2-2): DTGVSQNPRHKITKRGQNVTFRCDPISEHNRLYWYRQTLGQGPEFLTYFQNEAQLEKSRLLSDRFSAERPKGSFSTLEIQRTEQGDSAMYLCASRDREGVGELFFGEGSRLTVL.

This clonotype was counted at least ten times. The chain has TRBV6-5 and TRBJ1-1; the D gene is possibly TRBD1 (6 bases). This CDR3 has 14 residues. The germline V gene has CDR1 MNHEY and CDR2 SVGAGI. Deletions cut 3 bases from V and 5 bases from J, with 13 bases between. CDR3 in amino acids: CASSYRQGRTEAFF. The DNA for the CDR3 is TGTGCCAGCAGTTATCGGCAGGGGAGGACTGAAGCTTTCTTT.

The chain combines TRBV10-3 with TRBJ2-1; the D gene is possibly TRBD2 (5 bases). The CDR3 covers 13 residues. V was pared by 6 bases and J by 8 bases, with 14 bases between. The germline gives CDR1 ENHRY, CDR2 SYGVKD. CDR3 DNA: TGTGCCATCAGCGGTGGACTGTCGGATGAGCAGTTCTTC. Protein sequence: CAISGGLSDEQFF.

The chain uses TRBV20-1 and TRBJ2-7; 8 nucleotides align to TRBD2. The length of the CDR3 is 15 residues. Trimming removed 6 bases from V and 6 bases from J; junction bases left unmatched: 16. The germline V gene encodes CDR1 DFQATT and CDR2 SNEGSKA (reference sequence). In nucleotides, the CDR3 is TGCAGTGCCCCAAGGCCGGGACTAGGAGTCTCCGAGCAGTACTTC. It encodes CSAPRPGLGVSEQYF.

This clonotype was seen at least ten times. The rearrangement uses TRBV12-3 or TRBV12-4 and TRBJ1-1; D remains ambiguous. The ends were cut back, 5 bases at V and 5 bases at J, with 6 bases in the middle. The CDR3 covers 11 residues. CDR3 in DNA: TGTGCCAGCAGTCCAAATACTGAAGCTTTCTTT. It yields the protein CASSPNTEAFF.

This chain joins TRBV7-2 and TRBJ1-1; unclear D gene. From germline, CDR1 is SGHTA and CDR2 FQGNSA. V lost 2 bases and J 4 bases, leaving 17 bases between the germline ends. This CDR3 has 16 amino acids. The CDR3 here is CASSLSSGFGSTEAFF. The CDR3 DNA reads TGTGCCAGCAGCTTATCATCCGGGTTCGGCAGCACTGAAGCTTTCTTT.

V usage is TRBV5-5 and J usage is TRBJ2-6, with TRBD2 matching 11 bases. The CDR3 spans 18 residues. Germline CDR1 reads SGHKS; CDR2 reads YYEKEE (reference sequence). Losses at the gene ends were 4 bases for V and 0 bases for J; bases not matched to a gene: 6. CDR3: CASSSLAGGHSGANVLTF. The DNA for the CDR3 is TGTGCCAGCAGCAGCCTAGCGGGGGGCCACTCTGGGGCCAACGTCCTGACTTTC.

This chain links TRBV6-1 with TRBJ2-7; 8 bases line up with TRBD2. The CDR3 totals 13 residues. Germline loops: CDR1 MNHNS, CDR2 SASEGT. Trimming at V came to 7 bases and at J to 7 bases, leaving 9 bases not matched to a gene. The CDR3: CASMRAGGFEQYV. CDR3 coding DNA: TGTGCCAGCATGAGGGCGGGGGGCTTTGAGCAGTACGTC.

This clonotype occurred many times. The chain is built from TRBV5-1 and TRBJ2-5, with D perhaps matching TRBD2 (6 bases). Germline assignment: CDR1 SGHRS and CDR2 YFSETQ. The V and J ends lost 0 bases and 2 bases respectively, with 11 bases between them. This CDR3 is built from 15 residues. CDR3 protein: CASSLGTTVQETQYF. The CDR3 nucleotides are TGCGCCAGCAGCTTGGGGACTACGGTGCAAGAGACCCAGTACTTC.